Following are 8 T cell receptor beta chains from one sample sequenced in a study of OX40 agonist ivuxolimab in advanced cancers. Sequencing was performed with immunoSEQ multiplex PCR; in TCRdb, only in-frame clones are kept and a portion is missing. The repertoire includes under 90,000 clones, 75% to 90% of them detected once, and 2.2% sits in the top ten. Sample: CD4+ or CD8+ T cells sorted from blood, taken in a trial of the OX40 agonist ivuxolimab. Receptors originate from an adult with an advanced solid tumor such as melanoma, head and neck, liver or kidney cancer.

The gene calls are TRBV5-8 and TRBJ1-5; possibly TRBD1 for D (6 bases). This CDR3 is built from 13 residues. Germline lookup yields CDR1 SGHTS and CDR2 YDEGEE. The V and J ends lost 7 bases and 5 bases respectively, with 13 bases between them. The CDR3 sequence is CASPGRTDQPQHF. CDR3 nucleotides: TGTGCCAGCCCCGGCAGGACAGATCAGCCCCAGCATTTT.

CDR3 bases: TGCAGCGTTCTACTAGCTGGGCGGCGACAAGAGACCCAGTACTTC. Translation: CSVLLAGRRQETQYF. This rearrangement joins TRBV29-1 to TRBJ2-5; D possibly corresponds to TRBD2 (6 bases). The germline CDR1 and CDR2 sequences are SQVTM and ANQGSEA. The CDR3 is made up of 15 amino acids. The V gene lost 5 bases and the J gene lost 2 bases, with 18 bases spanning the gap.

The V call is TRBV12-2, the J call TRBJ1-1. TRBV12-2 is a recognized pseudogene. The CDR3 is made up of 16 amino acids. CDR3 sequence: CASRLAIGGPNTEAFF. The CDR3 DNA sequence: TGTGCAAGTCGCTTAGCGATAGGAGGGCCGAACACTGAAGCTTTCTTT.

The chain recombines TRBV10-2 with TRBJ2-7; 8 nucleotides match TRBD1. V was pared by 6 bases and J by 1 base, with 5 bases of the junction left unmatched. CDR3 length: 14 residues. Germline values: CDR1 WSHSY, CDR2 SAAADI. The CDR3 DNA follows: TGCGCCAGCAGGACAGGGGTAATTTCCTACGAGCAGTACTTC. Its translation: CASRTGVISYEQYF.

The gene calls are TRBV18 and TRBJ1-5, with D unresolved. The V end was cut by 2 bases, the J end by 7 bases, with 12 bases between. The CDR3 runs to 14 residues. Germline CDR1 KGHSH, CDR2 LQKENI. CDR3 in amino acids: CASSPKGSGQPQHF. CDR3 nucleotide sequence: TGTGCCAGCTCACCAAAAGGTAGCGGGCAGCCCCAGCATTTT. Looking up the rest from reference TRBV18 and TRBJ1-5 gives the full variable domain: NAGVMQNPRHLVRRRGQEARLRCSPMKGHSHVYWYRQLPEEGLKFMVYLQKENIIDESGMPKERFSAEFPKEGPSILRIQQVVRGDSAAYFCASSPKGSGQPQHFGDGTRLSIL.

The rearrangement links TRBV7-2 to TRBJ2-5; TRBD1 might be the D (6 bases). CDR1 SGHTA and CDR2 FQGNSA come from the germline V gene. The V end lost 4 bases, the J end lost 5 bases, and 17 bases lay between the germline ends. CDR3 size: 15 residues. The DNA of the CDR3 is TGTGCCAGCAGCTCAAGGCAGGGGATGGGGGAGACCCAGTACTTC. It codes for CASSSRQGMGETQYF.

The chain links TRBV19 to TRBJ2-3, with TRBD2 as a possible D gene (6 bases). The V gene lost 7 bases and the J gene lost 0 bases, with 17 bases spanning the gap. CDR1 and CDR2 (germline): LNHDA, SQIVND (reference sequence). The CDR3 contains 16 residues. The CDR3 loop is CASTSLAVASTDTQYF. DNA for the CDR3: TGTGCCAGTACTTCTTTAGCGGTAGCTAGCACAGATACGCAGTATTTT.

The chain combines TRBV7-9 with TRBJ2-4; the D gene is possibly TRBD1 (5 bases). The V gene's germline CDR1 is SEHNR and CDR2 FQNEAQ (reference sequence). The CDR3 has 15 residues. Deletions cut 3 bases from V and 5 bases from J, with 14 bases between. The CDR3 here is CASSFYQGLQNIQYF. CDR3 bases: TGTGCCAGCAGCTTTTATCAGGGTTTGCAAAACATTCAGTACTTC.